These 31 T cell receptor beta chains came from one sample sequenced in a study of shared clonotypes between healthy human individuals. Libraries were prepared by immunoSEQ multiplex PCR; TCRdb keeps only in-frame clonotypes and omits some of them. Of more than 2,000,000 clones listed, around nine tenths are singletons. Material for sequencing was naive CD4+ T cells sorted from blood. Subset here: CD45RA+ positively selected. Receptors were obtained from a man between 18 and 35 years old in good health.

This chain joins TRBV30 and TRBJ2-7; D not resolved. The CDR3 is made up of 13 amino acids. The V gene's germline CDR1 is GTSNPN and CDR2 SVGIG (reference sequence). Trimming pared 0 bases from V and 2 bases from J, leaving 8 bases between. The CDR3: CAWSVVLTYEQYF. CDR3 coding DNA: TGTGCCTGGAGTGTAGTCTTGACCTACGAGCAGTACTTC.

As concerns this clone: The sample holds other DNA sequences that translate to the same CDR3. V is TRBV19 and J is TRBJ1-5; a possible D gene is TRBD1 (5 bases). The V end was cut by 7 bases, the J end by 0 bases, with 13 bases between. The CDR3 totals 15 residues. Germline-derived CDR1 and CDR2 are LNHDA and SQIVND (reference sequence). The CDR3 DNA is TGTGCCAGTAACACCGGGGCCGATAGCAATCAGCCCCAGCATTTT. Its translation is CASNTGADSNQPQHF.

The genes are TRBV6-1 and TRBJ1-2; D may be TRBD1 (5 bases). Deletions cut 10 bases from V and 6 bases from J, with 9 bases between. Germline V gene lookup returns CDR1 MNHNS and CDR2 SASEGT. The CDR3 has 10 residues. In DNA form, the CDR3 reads TGTGCCACCCGACAGAATGGCTACACCTTC. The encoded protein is CATRQNGYTF.

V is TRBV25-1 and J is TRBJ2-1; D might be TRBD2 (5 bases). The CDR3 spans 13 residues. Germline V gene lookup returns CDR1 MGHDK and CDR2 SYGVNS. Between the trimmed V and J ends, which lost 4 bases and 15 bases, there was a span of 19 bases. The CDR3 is CASSAAGILVSFF. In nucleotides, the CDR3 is TGTGCCAGCAGTGCCGCCGGGATCCTCGTATCGTTCTTC.

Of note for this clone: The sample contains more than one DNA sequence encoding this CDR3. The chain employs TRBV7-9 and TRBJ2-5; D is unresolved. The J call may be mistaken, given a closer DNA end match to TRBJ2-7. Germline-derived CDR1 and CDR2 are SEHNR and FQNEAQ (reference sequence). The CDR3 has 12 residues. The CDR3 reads CASSPRTDEQYF. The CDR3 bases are TGTGCCAGCAGCCCCCGGACGGACGAGCAGTACTTC.

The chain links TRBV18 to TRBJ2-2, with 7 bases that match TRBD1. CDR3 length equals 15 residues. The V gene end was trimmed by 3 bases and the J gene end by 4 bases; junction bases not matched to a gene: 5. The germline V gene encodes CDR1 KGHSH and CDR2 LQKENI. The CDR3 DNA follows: TGTGCCAGCTCACCTGGACAGGTGACCACCGGGGAGCTGTTTTTT. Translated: CASSPGQVTTGELFF.

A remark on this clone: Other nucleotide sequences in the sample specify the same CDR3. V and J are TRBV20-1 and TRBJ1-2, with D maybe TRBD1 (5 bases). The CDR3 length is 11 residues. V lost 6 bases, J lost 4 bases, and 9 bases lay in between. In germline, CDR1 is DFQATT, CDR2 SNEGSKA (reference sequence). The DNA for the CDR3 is TGCAGTGCCAGGGAAGCCTATGGCTACACCTTC. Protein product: CSAREAYGYTF.

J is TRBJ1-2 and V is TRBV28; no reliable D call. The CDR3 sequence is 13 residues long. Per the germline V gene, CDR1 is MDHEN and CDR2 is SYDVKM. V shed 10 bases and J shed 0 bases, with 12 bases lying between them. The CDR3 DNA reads TGTGCCAACCAGGACGGTTCTAACTATGGCTACACCTTC. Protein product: CANQDGSNYGYTF.

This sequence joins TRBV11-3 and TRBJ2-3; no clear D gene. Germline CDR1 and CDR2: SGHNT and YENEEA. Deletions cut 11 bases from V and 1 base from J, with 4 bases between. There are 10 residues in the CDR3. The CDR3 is CAPCTDTQYF. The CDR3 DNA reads TGTGCCCCCTGCACAGATACGCAGTATTTT.

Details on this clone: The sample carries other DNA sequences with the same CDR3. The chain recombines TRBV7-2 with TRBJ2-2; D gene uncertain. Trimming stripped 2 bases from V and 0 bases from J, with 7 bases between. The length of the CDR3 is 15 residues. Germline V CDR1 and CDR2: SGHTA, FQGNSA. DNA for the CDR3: TGTGCCAGCAGCTTACGGGCCACGAACACCGGGGAGCTGTTTTTT. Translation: CASSLRATNTGELFF.

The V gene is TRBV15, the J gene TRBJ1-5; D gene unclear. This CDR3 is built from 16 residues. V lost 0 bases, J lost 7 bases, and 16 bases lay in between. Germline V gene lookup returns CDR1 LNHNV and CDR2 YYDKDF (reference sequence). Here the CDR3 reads CATSRDVVSLRQPQHF. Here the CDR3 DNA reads TGTGCCACCAGCAGAGATGTCGTAAGTTTACGGCAGCCCCAGCATTTT. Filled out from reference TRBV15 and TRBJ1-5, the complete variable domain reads DAMVIQNPRYQVTQFGKPVTLSCSQTLNHNVMYWYQQKSSQAPKLLFHYYDKDFNNEADTPDNFQSRRPNTSFCFLDIRSPGLGDTAMYLCATSRDVVSLRQPQHFGDGTRLSIL.

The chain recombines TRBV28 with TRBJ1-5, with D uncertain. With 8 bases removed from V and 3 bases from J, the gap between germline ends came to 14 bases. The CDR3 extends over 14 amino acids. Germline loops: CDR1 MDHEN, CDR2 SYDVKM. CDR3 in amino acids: CASLTGRFNQPQHF. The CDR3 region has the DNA TGTGCCAGCCTTACCGGACGGTTCAATCAGCCCCAGCATTTT.

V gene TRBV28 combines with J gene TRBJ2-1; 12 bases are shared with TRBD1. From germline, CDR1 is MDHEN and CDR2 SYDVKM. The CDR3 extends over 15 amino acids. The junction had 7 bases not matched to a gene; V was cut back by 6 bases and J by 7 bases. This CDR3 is CASSRGTGGGNEQFF. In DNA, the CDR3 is TGTGCCAGCAGCCGCGGGACAGGGGGCGGGAATGAGCAGTTCTTC. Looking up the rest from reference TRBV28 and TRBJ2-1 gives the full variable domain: DVKVTQSSRYLVKRTGEKVFLECVQDMDHENMFWYRQDPGLGLRLIYFSYDVKMKEKGDIPEGYSVSREKKERFSLILESASTNQTSMYLCASSRGTGGGNEQFFGPGTRLTVL.

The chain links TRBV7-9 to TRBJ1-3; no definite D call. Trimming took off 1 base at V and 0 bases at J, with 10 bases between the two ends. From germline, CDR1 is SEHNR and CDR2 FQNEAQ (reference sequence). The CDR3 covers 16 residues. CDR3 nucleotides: TGTGCCAGCAGCTTAGGGCCTTTAAGCTCTGGAAACACCATATATTTT. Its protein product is CASSLGPLSSGNTIYF.

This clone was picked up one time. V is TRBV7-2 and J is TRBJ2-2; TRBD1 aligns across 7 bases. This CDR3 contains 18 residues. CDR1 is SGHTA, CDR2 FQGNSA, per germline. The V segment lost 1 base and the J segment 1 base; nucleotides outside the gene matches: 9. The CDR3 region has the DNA TGTGCCAGCAGCTTAGTTTTCCGGACAGGTTTGAACACCGGGGAGCTGTTTTTT. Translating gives CASSLVFRTGLNTGELFF.

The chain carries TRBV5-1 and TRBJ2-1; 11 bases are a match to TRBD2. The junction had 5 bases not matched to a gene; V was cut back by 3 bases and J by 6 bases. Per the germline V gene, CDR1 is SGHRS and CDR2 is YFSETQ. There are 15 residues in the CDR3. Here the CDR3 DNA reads TGCGCCAGCAGCTGGACTAGCGGGCCCTCCAATGAGCAGTTCTTC. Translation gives CASSWTSGPSNEQFF.

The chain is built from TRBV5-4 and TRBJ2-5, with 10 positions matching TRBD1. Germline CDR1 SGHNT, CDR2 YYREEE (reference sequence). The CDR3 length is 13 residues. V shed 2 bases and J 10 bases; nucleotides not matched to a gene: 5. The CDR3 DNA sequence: TGTGCCAGCAGCTTCCGGGACAGGGGAAACCAGTACTTC. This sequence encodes CASSFRDRGNQYF. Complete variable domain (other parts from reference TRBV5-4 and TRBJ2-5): ETGVTQSPTHLIKTRGQQVTLRCSSQSGHNTVSWYQQALGQGPQFIFQYYREEENGRGNFPPRFSGLQFPNYSSELNVNALELDDSALYLCASSFRDRGNQYFGPGTRLLVL.

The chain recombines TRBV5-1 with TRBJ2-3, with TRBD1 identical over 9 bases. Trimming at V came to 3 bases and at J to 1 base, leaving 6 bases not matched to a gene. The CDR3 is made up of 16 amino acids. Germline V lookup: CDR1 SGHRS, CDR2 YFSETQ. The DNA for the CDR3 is TGCGCCAGCAGCTCTACAGGGGGCGTGGGCACAGATACGCAGTATTTT. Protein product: CASSSTGGVGTDTQYF.

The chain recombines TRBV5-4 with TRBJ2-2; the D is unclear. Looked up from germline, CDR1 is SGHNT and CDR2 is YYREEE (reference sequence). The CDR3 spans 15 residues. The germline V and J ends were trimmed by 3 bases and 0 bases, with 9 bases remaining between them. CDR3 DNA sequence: TGTGCCAGCAGCTCCGGAGAACCGAACACCGGGGAGCTGTTTTTT. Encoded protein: CASSSGEPNTGELFF.

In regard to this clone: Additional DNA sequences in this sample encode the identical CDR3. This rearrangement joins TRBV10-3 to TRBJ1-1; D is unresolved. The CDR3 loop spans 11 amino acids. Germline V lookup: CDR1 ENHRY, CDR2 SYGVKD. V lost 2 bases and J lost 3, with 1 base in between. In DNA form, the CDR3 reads TGTGCCATCAGTGAGGACACTGAAGCTTTCTTT. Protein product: CAISEDTEAFF.

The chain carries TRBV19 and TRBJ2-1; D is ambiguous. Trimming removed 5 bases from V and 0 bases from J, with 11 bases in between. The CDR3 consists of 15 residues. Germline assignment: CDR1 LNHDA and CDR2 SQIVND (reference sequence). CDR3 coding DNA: TGTGCCAGTAGTTCGCAGGCGAGCTCCTACAATGAGCAGTTCTTC. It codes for CASSSQASSYNEQFF.

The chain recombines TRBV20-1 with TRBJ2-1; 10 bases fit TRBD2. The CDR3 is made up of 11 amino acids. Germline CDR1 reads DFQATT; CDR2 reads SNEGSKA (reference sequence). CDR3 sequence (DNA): TGCCGCCCTAGCGGGAGAGATGAGCAGTTCTTC. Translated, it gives CRPSGRDEQFF.

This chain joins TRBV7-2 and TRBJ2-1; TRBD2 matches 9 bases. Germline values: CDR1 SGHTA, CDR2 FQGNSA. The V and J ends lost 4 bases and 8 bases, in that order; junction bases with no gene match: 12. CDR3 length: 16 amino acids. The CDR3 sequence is CASSSPSGKLADEQFF. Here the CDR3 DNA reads TGTGCCAGCAGCTCGCCTAGCGGGAAACTTGCCGATGAGCAGTTCTTC. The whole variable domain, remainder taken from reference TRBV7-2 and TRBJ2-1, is GAGVSQSPSNKVTEKGKDVELRCDPISGHTALYWYRQSLGQGLEFLIYFQGNSAPDKSGLPSDRFSAERTGGSVSTLTIQRTQQEDSAVYLCASSSPSGKLADEQFFGPGTRLTVL.

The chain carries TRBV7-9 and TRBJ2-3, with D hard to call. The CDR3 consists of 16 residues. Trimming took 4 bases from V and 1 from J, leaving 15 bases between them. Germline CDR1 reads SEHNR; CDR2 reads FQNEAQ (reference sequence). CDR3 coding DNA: TGTGCCAGCAGCTCCCGGGTGGCTACTGGCACAGATACGCAGTATTTT. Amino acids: CASSSRVATGTDTQYF.

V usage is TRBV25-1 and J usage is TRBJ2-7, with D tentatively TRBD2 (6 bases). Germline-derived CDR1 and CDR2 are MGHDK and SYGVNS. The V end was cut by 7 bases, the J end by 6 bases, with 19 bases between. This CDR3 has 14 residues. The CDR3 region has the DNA TGTGCCAGCACCGAGCCCGGGAGAAGGGGCGAGCAGTACTTC. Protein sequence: CASTEPGRRGEQYF.

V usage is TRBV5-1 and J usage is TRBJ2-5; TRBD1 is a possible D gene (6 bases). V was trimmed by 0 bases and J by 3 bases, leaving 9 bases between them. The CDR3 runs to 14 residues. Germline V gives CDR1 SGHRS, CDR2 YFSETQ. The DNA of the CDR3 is TGCGCCAGCAGCTTGGTAGGGGGTAAAGAGACCCAGTACTTC. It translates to CASSLVGGKETQYF. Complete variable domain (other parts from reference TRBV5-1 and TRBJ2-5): KAGVTQTPRYLIKTRGQQVTLSCSPISGHRSVSWYQQTPGQGLQFLFEYFSETQRNKGNFPGRFSGRQFSNSRSEMNVSTLELGDSALYLCASSLVGGKETQYFGPGTRLLVL.

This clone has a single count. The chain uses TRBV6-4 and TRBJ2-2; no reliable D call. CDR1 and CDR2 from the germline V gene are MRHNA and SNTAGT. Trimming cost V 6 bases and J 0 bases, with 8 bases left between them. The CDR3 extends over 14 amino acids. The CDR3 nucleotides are TGTGCCAGCAGCCCGAGTACGAACACCGGGGAGCTGTTTTTT. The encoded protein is CASSPSTNTGELFF.

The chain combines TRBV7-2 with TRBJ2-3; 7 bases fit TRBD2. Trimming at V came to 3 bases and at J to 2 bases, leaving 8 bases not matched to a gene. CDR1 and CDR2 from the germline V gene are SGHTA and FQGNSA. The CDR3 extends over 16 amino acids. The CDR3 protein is CASSFTGTTLTDTQYF. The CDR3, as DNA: TGTGCCAGCAGCTTTACCGGGACTACGCTCACAGATACGCAGTATTTT.

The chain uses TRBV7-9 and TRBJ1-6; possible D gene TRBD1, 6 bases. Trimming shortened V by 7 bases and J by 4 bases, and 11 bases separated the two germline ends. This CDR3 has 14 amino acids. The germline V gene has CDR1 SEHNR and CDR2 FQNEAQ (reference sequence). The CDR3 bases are TGTGCCAGCACCACGACAGGATATAATTCACCCCTCCACTTT. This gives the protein CASTTTGYNSPLHF.

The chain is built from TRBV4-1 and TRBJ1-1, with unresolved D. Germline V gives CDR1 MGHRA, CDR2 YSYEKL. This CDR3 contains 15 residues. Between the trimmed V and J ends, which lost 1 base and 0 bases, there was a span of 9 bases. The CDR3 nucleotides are TGCGCCAGCAGCCAAGGGATAGCCATGAACACTGAAGCTTTCTTT. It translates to CASSQGIAMNTEAFF.

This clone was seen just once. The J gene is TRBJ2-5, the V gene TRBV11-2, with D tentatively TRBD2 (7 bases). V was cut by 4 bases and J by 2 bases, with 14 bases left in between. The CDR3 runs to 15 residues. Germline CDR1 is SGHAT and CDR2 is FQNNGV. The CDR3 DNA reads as TGTGCCAGCAGCTCAGGGGAGCGGGGACAAGAGACCCAGTACTTC. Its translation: CASSSGERGQETQYF.